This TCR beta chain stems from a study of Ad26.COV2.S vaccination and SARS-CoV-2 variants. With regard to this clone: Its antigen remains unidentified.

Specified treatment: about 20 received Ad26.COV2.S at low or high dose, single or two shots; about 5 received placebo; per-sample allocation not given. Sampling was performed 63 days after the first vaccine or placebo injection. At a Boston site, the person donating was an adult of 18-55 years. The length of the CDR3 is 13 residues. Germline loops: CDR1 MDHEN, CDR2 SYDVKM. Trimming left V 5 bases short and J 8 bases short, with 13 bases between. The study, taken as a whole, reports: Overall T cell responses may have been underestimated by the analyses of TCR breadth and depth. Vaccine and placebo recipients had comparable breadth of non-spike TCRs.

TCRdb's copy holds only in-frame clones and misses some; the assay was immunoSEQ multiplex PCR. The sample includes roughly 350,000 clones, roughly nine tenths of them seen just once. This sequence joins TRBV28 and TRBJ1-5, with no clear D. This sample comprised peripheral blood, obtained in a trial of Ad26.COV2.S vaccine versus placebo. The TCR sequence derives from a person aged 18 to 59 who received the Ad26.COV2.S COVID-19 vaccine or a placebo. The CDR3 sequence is CASSLTPGKPQHF. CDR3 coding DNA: TGTGCCAGCAGTCTAACCCCGGGGAAGCCCCAGCATTTT.